Only a few counts were recorded for the clone carrying this TCR beta chain. This sample stems from a study of glioma-infiltrating T cells after dendritic cell vaccination. Time point given: after dendritic cell vaccination, including at tumor progression/relapse. Trimming at V came to 0 bases and at J to 0 bases, leaving 3 bases not matched to a gene. Germline lookup yields CDR1 MDHEN and CDR2 SYDVKM. The CDR3 totals 16 residues. Libraries were prepared by immunoSEQ multiplex PCR; TCRdb keeps only in-frame clonotypes and omits some of them. The sample records some 99,000 clones, 65% to 85% being singletons.

The sequence was collected from a human donor with glioblastoma. Source: blood, taken after dendritic cell vaccination. V is TRBV28 and J is TRBJ1-2, with 8 positions matching TRBD1. The CDR3 coding sequence is TGTGCCAGCAGTTTATGGATACAGGGGGCTAACTATGGCTACACCTTC. The encoded protein is CASSLWIQGANYGYTF.